This T cell receptor (beta chain) was found in a study of Tregs in tolerant kidney transplant recipients. Whole-study results and caveats: Donor-specific Treg expansion exceeded global Treg expansion in tolerant patients, suggesting antigen drive. The most relevant donor-specific Treg TCRbeta repertoire apparently came from expansion with activated donor B cells. Few patients were studied, so findings need validation in larger groups.

Assay: immunoSEQ multiplex PCR; the TCRdb copy retains only in-frame clones and omits some. Counted here are under 80,000 clones, 75% to 90% occurring once; the ten biggest clones make up roughly 2%. Thawed PBMCs were rested overnight at 37°C with around 200 IU/ml IL-2 before regulatory T cell sorting. Trimming left V 3 bases short and J 1 base short, with 16 bases between. CDR3 length equals 16 residues. Germline lookup yields CDR1 MDHEN and CDR2 SYDVKM. On this clone: Its specificity is not known.

The sequence derives from a human donor who received a combined kidney and bone marrow transplant. Specimen: Tregs from blood, collected before the transplant. This chain links TRBV28 with TRBJ2-7; the D gene is possibly TRBD2 (6 bases). Here the CDR3 reads CASSLTQVGRSYEQYF. The CDR3, as DNA: TGTGCCAGCAGTTTGACACAGGTGGGGAGGTCCTACGAGCAGTACTTC.